The source of this TCR beta chain is a study of cytomegalovirus exposure and HLA in healthy donors (dated by TCRdb to about 2017). At the level of the whole study: According to a later analysis, the roughly 130 validation repertoires were produced on the same platform as the approximately 620 repertoires of the first cohort. The study aimed to test whether cataloging public T cell receptors could reveal signatures of past pathogen exposure. Besides the first cohort of roughly 640 subjects, a separate validation cohort made up of 120 different subjects was used. To predict cytomegalovirus infection status, the study combined high-throughput TCR immunosequencing, statistical association of individual TCRs with disease status, and machine learning.

Broad study findings and their caveats: The classifier was reported to diagnose cytomegalovirus status with high specificity and sensitivity in both the original cohort and the validation cohort. A later analysis lacked HLA typing for the validation cohort, so it scored co-occurrence in that cohort across all 120 or so repertoires. In vitro tests confirmed that a few of the cytomegalovirus-associated TCR beta chains recognize cytomegalovirus antigens. Most TCR sequences were observed very rarely across donors, whereas some public TCRs were present in many individuals. According to the authors, the approach could potentially be generalized to other disease states and immunological phenotypes. The study listed approximately 150 TCR beta chains as associated with cytomegalovirus. In a later analysis, TCRs clustered in the first cohort were found to also tend to co-occur in the approximately 110 validation repertoires, with about 94% of cluster scores above 0.

Separate from the approximately 700-subject first cohort, the validation cohort of 90 to 150 subjects was the group to which the donors belonged. As concerns this clone: The clone's antigen remains unknown. No base-level quality is on record; no much larger clone is a single base apart.

The library was generated by the immunoSEQ multiplex PCR assay. The paper's data handling went like this. To diagnose cytomegalovirus status from the catalog of TCR beta chain sequences, a statistical classification framework was built. TCRdb holds this immuneACCESS table with in-frame rearrangements only. Some clones are missing; in checked studies, unresolved V genes explain under half, and the rest has no known cause. V and J calls and clone size are as listed in that table; D and trimming were resolved from the DNA. The sample includes more than 60,000 clones, with roughly 95% observed a single time. More than 3.5% of the sample belongs to the ten largest clones. V gives up 4 bases and J gives up 7 bases, and the segment between their germline ends measures 18 bases. From the cysteine through the phenylalanine, the CDR3 covers 15 amino acids. The only DNA kept is the CDR3, 45 bases in frame from the first base. The germline V gene supplies CDR1 SGHRS and CDR2 YFSETQ.

The sequence derives from a young woman in good health and CMV-seropositive. The chain is made from TRBV5-1 and TRBJ2-4, with TRBD1 perhaps the D gene, on 6 matching bases. Material for sequencing was PBMCs. Read as DNA, the sequence is TGCGCCAGCAGCCCCAGATCAGGGGCCGGGAACATTCAGTACTTC. Its amino acids are CASSPRSGAGNIQYF.